Listed below are T cell receptor beta chains from one sample, sequenced in a study of T cells in Graves' hyperthyroidism and ophthalmopathy. TCRdb ran MiXCR on the multiplex PCR reads and lists one entry per CDR3 protein. The sample lists a few hundred thousand distinct CDR3 sequences; under 15% were seen once. Input material: blood. These receptors originate from a woman younger than 35 with Graves' hyperthyroidism. The CDR3 runs from the conserved cysteine through the conserved F or W. The D gene is left open where the match is weak. Size values are once, few and many counts, or a class for expanded clones, and some rows have none.

j_call cdr3_length clone_size d_call v_call cdr3_nt cdr3_aa
TRBJ2-5 14 many - TRBV28 TGTGCCAGCAGTTTATTGGGCGGGCCCGGGACCCAGTACTTC CASSLLGGPGTQYF
TRBJ2-5 19 many TRBD1 TRBV27 TGTGCCAGCAGTTTTCAGAATTCGTCAAACGGGACAGAGGGCGAGACCCAGTACTTC CASSFQNSSNGTEGETQYF
TRBJ2-3 16 many - TRBV5-1 TGCGCCAGCAGCTTGGTCTCAGAAACTAGCACAGATACGCAGTATTTT CASSLVSETSTDTQYF
TRBJ1-2 14 many TRBD1 TRBV24-1 TGTGCCACCAGTGATCCGGACAGGGGCGATGGCTACACCTTC CATSDPDRGDGYTF
TRBJ2-5 18 - - TRBV7-2 TGTGCCAGCAGCTTAGTGGAGGGGAAGGTCAGGTACCAAGAGACCCAGTACTTC CASSLVEGKVRYQETQYF
TRBJ1-2 14 - - TRBV6-1 TGTGCCAGCAGTCAACACCGGGAAAGGTATGGCTACACCTTC CASSQHRERYGYTF
TRBJ2-4 16 - TRBD2 TRBV7-2 TGTGCCAGCAGTTCCTTCCCTAGCGGGAACAAAAACATTCAGTACTTC CASSSFPSGNKNIQYF
TRBJ1-1 13 many TRBD1 TRBV6-1 TGTGCCAGCAGCGGGACAGCCCACACTGAAGCTTTCTTT CASSGTAHTEAFF
TRBJ2-1 15 many - TRBV2 TGTGCCAGCAGACAGGACAAGAGCTCCTACAATGAGCAGTTCTTC CASRQDKSSYNEQFF
TRBJ1-6 16 many - TRBV9 TGTGCCAGCAGCGCCGTAGATCGCTCCTATAATTCACCCCTCCACTTT CASSAVDRSYNSPLHF
TRBJ1-1 13 many - TRBV20-1 TGCAGTGCTAGAGTGGGGGGGCGGACTGAAGCTTTCTTT CSARVGGRTEAFF
TRBJ1-5 18 many - TRBV15 TGTGCCACCAGCAGAGAAATTGGTCGGGGCGAAAGCAATCAGCCCCAGCATTTT CATSREIGRGESNQPQHF
TRBJ1-2 18 few TRBD1 TRBV14 TGTGCCAGCAGCCTGGAAGGGACAGCGCGTCCCCCTAACTATGGCTACACCTTC CASSLEGTARPPNYGYTF
TRBJ1-1 13 - - TRBV12-3/TRBV12-4 TGTGCCAGCAGTCAACAGGACGTCACTGAAGCTTTCTTT CASSQQDVTEAFF
TRBJ2-3 16 - TRBD2 TRBV20-1 TGCAGTGCTGGCCACTCACTAGCGGGGGGGACAGATACGCAGTATTTT CSAGHSLAGGTDTQYF
TRBJ2-7 17 few TRBD2 TRBV10-2 TGCGCCAGCAGTGAGTCCCTACTAGCGGGACCCTCCTACGAGCAGTACTTC CASSESLLAGPSYEQYF
TRBJ1-5 14 many - TRBV20-1 TGCAGTGCTTCCCGGGGGGTGATCAATCAGCCCCAGCATTTT CSASRGVINQPQHF
TRBJ2-5 14 - TRBD1 TRBV7-9 TGTGCCAGCAGCTTTCGGGACAGCCAAGAGACCCAGTACTTC CASSFRDSQETQYF